This T cell receptor (beta chain) derives from a study of T cell responses to AZD1222 COVID-19 vaccine. The junction had 15 bases not matched to a gene; V was cut back by 4 bases and J by 7 bases. The CDR3 totals 18 residues. Germline values: CDR1 SGHNT, CDR2 YYREEE (reference sequence). Notes on this clone: Its target is not known.

Profiling relied on immunoSEQ multiplex PCR, and the TCRdb table lists in-frame clones only, not all of them. The sample lists 95,000 or so clones; around 90% were seen once. Broader study findings: Spike-specific TCRs gained breadth and depth after people received two AZD1222 doses.

This receptor was taken from an adult in good health. The genes are TRBV5-4 and TRBJ1-6; TRBD1 agrees at 9 bases. The source was peripheral blood, collected on day 0 of AZD1222 vaccination. CDR3 region: CASSAINNPGTGNSPLHF. The CDR3 nucleotides read TGTGCCAGCAGCGCGATAAACAATCCCGGGACAGGGAATTCACCCCTCCACTTT.